This T cell receptor beta chain emerged from a study of identical twins. Findings and caveats of the study: Out-of-frame beta chain sequences displayed weaker excess sharing between twins.

This clonotype was counted between two and nine times. What it binds is not known. Each CDR3 protein gets one entry after TCRdb re-called the 5' RACE reads with MiXCR. Of more than 200,000 distinct CDR3 sequences detected, less than 9.5% appear once; the ten largest clones hold about 5.2%. The length of the CDR3 is 13 residues. From germline, CDR1 is MNHEY and CDR2 SMNVEV (reference sequence). V was shortened by 7 bases and J by 1 base, with 10 bases between the two germline ends. Material for sequencing was memory (CD45RO+) T cells sorted from blood. The chain couples TRBV27 to TRBJ1-1; D call uncertain. The TCR originated in a woman aged 18-29 years in good health. CDR3 in amino acids: CASTPPGNTEAFF. The CDR3 region has the DNA TGTGCCAGCACCCCCCCAGGGAACACTGAAGCTTTCTTT.